This passage covers 24 T cell receptor beta chains from one sample sequenced in a study of PD-1 blockade in classical Hodgkin lymphoma. The table came from immunoSEQ multiplex PCR; TCRdb's copy has only in-frame clones and leaves some out. The table shows tens of thousands of clones, with 75% to 90% occurring only once. Time point meaning: cycle 4 day 1 (C4D1), after about 6 weeks of nivolumab. Brentuximab vedotin exposure varied among the patients, all of whom had relapsed after autologous stem cell transplantation. The study purified CD4+ T cells from thawed PBMCs using magnetic negative selection. The sequencing used CD4+ T cells from blood, collected before the fourth cycle of nivolumab. The receptors were gathered from a human donor with classical Hodgkin lymphoma.

This chain connects TRBV14 to TRBJ1-2; D unresolved. Germline V lookup: CDR1 SGHDN, CDR2 FVKESK. The V end lost 1 base, the J end lost 0 bases, and 3 bases lay between the germline ends. CDR3 size: 13 residues. The CDR3 region has the DNA TGTGCCAGCAGCCAAGGAGCTAACTATGGCTACACCTTC. Its translation is CASSQGANYGYTF.

This clone was counted a single time. The chain is built from TRBV6-6 and TRBJ2-7; D is perhaps TRBD2 (7 bases). Germline values: CDR1 MNHNY, CDR2 SVGAGI (reference sequence). This CDR3 has 14 amino acids. Between the trimmed V and J ends, which lost 8 bases and 5 bases, there was a span of 19 bases. CDR3 protein: CASSLGWGGHEQYF. CDR3 in DNA: TGTGCCAGCTCCCTGGGGTGGGGGGGCCACGAGCAGTACTTC.

The chain couples TRBV18 to TRBJ2-2, with D tentatively TRBD2 (5 bases). The CDR3 is 18 residues long. V was clipped by 5 bases and J by 4 bases, with 23 bases between them. In germline, CDR1 is KGHSH, CDR2 LQKENI. This CDR3 reads CASSSIGRWASGTGELFF. The CDR3 nucleotides read TGTGCCAGCTCATCGATAGGGAGATGGGCTTCGGGCACCGGGGAGCTGTTTTTT.

The genes are TRBV6-5 and TRBJ2-5, with D perhaps assigned TRBD1 or TRBD2 (5 bases each). The V gene's germline CDR1 is MNHEY and CDR2 SVGAGI. V lost 7 bases to trimming and J lost 1 base, with 16 bases between them. The CDR3 totals 15 residues. CDR3: CASKRTGTLQETQYF. In nucleotides, the CDR3 is TGTGCCAGCAAACGAACCGGGACGCTCCAAGAGACCCAGTACTTC.

The V call is TRBV18, the J call TRBJ1-2; D possibly corresponds to TRBD1 (5 bases). V dropped 6 bases and J dropped 5 bases, with 13 bases sitting between them. There are 13 residues in the CDR3. Germline CDR1 and CDR2: KGHSH and LQKENI. The CDR3 nucleotides are TGTGCCAGCTCTATACAGGAAGGGTATGGCTACACCTTC. Translated: CASSIQEGYGYTF.

This sequence joins TRBV19 and TRBJ1-1; TRBD1 matches at 7 bases. Trimming took 5 bases from V and 4 from J; bases not matched to a gene: 13. CDR1 and CDR2 from the germline V gene are LNHDA and SQIVND (reference sequence). The CDR3 has 16 residues. The CDR3 coding sequence is TGTGCCAGTAGTCCGGGACAGCATCGGCTCAGCACTGAAGCTTTCTTT. Translating gives CASSPGQHRLSTEAFF.

This clone came up a few times. The genes are TRBV6-1 and TRBJ1-2; maybe TRBD1 (6 bases). The V and J ends lost 3 bases and 7 bases respectively, with 12 bases between them. This CDR3 has 13 amino acids. Germline CDR1 is MNHNS and CDR2 is SASEGT. CDR3 amino acids: CASSEGEGGGYTF. CDR3 nucleotide sequence: TGTGCCAGCAGTGAGGGAGAAGGGGGTGGCTACACCTTC.

The gene calls are TRBV18 and TRBJ2-2; the D call may be TRBD1 or TRBD2 (6 bases each). Germline V gene sequence: CDR1 KGHSH, CDR2 LQKENI. Trimming removed 5 bases from V and 2 bases from J, with 9 bases in between. The CDR3 spans 14 residues. CDR3 DNA: TGTGCCAGCTCAGCGGGACACAACACCGGGGAGCTGTTTTTT. Translation: CASSAGHNTGELFF.

The V call is TRBV12-5, the J call TRBJ1-3; no reliable D call. Trimming removed 7 bases from V and 4 bases from J, with 14 bases in between. Germline V gives CDR1 LGHNT, CDR2 FRNRAP. The CDR3 sequence is 14 residues long. CDR3 sequence (DNA): TGTGCTAGTGCCCCCTGGGGTGAGGGAAACACCATATATTTT. Its translation is CASAPWGEGNTIYF.

Only one count was recorded for this clone. The genes are TRBV5-1 and TRBJ2-5; 15 bases are a match to TRBD2. The ends lost 3 bases at V and 5 bases at J; junction bases unmatched: 11. The CDR3 extends over 18 amino acids. Germline V gene lookup returns CDR1 SGHRS and CDR2 YFSETQ. CDR3 coding DNA: TGCGCCAGCAGCTGGGGACTAGCGGGGGGATCCTCGGGGGAGACCCAGTACTTC. Its translation is CASSWGLAGGSSGETQYF. The whole variable domain, filled in from reference TRBV5-1 and TRBJ2-5, reads KAGVTQTPRYLIKTRGQQVTLSCSPISGHRSVSWYQQTPGQGLQFLFEYFSETQRNKGNFPGRFSGRQFSNSRSEMNVSTLELGDSALYLCASSWGLAGGSSGETQYFGPGTRLLVL.

This clone occurred once. The gene calls are TRBV7-9 and TRBJ1-1; the D is unclear. The V and J ends lost 3 bases and 11 bases respectively, with 10 bases between them. Germline CDR1 and CDR2: SEHNR and FQNEAQ (reference sequence). The CDR3 loop spans 11 amino acids. In nucleotides, the CDR3 is TGTGCCAGCAGCTTCTTGGGCCGGGCTTTCTTT. Encoded protein: CASSFLGRAFF.

This chain links TRBV2 with TRBJ2-5; TRBD2 is a possible D gene (5 bases). From germline, CDR1 is SNHLY and CDR2 FYNNEI. The CDR3 totals 15 residues. V was trimmed by 0 bases and J by 2 bases, leaving 10 bases between them. The CDR3 is CASSEARTGQETQYF. The CDR3 DNA follows: TGTGCCAGCAGTGAAGCCCGGACGGGACAAGAGACCCAGTACTTC. Variable domain in full (rest from reference TRBV2 and TRBJ2-5): EPEVTQTPSHQVTQMGQEVILRCVPISNHLYFYWYRQILGQKVEFLVSFYNNEISEKSEIFDDQFSVERPDGSNFTLKIRSTKLEDSAMYFCASSEARTGQETQYFGPGTRLLVL.

This sequence joins TRBV12-5 and TRBJ2-5, with 7 positions matching TRBD1. The V gene end was trimmed by 5 bases and the J gene end by 3 bases; junction bases not matched to a gene: 6. Germline V gives CDR1 LGHNT, CDR2 FRNRAP. This CDR3 region has 14 residues. CDR3 amino acids: CASGPGQVKETQYF. In DNA form, the CDR3 reads TGTGCTAGTGGTCCAGGACAGGTAAAAGAGACCCAGTACTTC.

V gene TRBV6-5 combines with J gene TRBJ1-4, with D tentatively TRBD1 (6 bases). Trimming stripped 2 bases from V and 2 bases from J, with 9 bases between. Germline lookup yields CDR1 MNHEY and CDR2 SVGAGI. The CDR3 consists of 15 residues. The CDR3 DNA reads TGTGCCAGCAGTTACACGAGGGGGACTAATGAAAAACTGTTTTTT. Its translation: CASSYTRGTNEKLFF.

In this sample, this clone turned up a few times. The J gene is TRBJ2-6, the V gene TRBV18; D is undetermined. The V end lost 2 bases, the J end lost 4 bases, and 15 bases lay between the germline ends. The CDR3 runs 17 residues. Germline CDR1 KGHSH, CDR2 LQKENI. CDR3 amino acids: CASSPSPTALGANVLTF. CDR3 bases: TGTGCCAGCTCACCATCACCGACGGCGCTCGGGGCCAACGTCCTGACTTTC.

The chain couples TRBV7-2 to TRBJ2-6; D may be TRBD2 (6 bases). V was shortened by 2 bases and J by 0 bases, with 11 bases between the two germline ends. The germline CDR1 and CDR2 sequences are SGHTA and FQGNSA. The CDR3 is 17 residues long. The CDR3 loop is CASSLQAGNSGANVLTF. In nucleotides, the CDR3 is TGTGCCAGCAGCTTACAGGCGGGAAACTCTGGGGCCAACGTCCTGACTTTC.

The chain uses TRBV7-9 and TRBJ2-3; D is uncertain. Germline values: CDR1 SEHNR, CDR2 FQNEAQ (reference sequence). The CDR3 has 14 residues. The V end was cut by 4 bases, the J end by 1 base, with 9 bases between. This CDR3 reads CASSSSLGTDTQYF. For the CDR3, the DNA is TGTGCCAGCAGCTCCAGCTTAGGCACAGATACGCAGTATTTT.

In this sample, this clone turned up a few times. The rearrangement links TRBV11-2 to TRBJ1-2; D perhaps matches TRBD1 (5 bases). Trimming removed 4 bases at V and 8 bases at J, with 20 bases between. This CDR3 spans 15 amino acids. The germline V gene has CDR1 SGHAT and CDR2 FQNNGV. The CDR3 DNA is TGTGCCAGCAGCTCCCTGGACCCTTTTTGGGGCGGCTACACCTTC. Translating gives CASSSLDPFWGGYTF.

V usage is TRBV18 and J usage is TRBJ1-3, with D possibly TRBD1 on 6 matching bases. Germline CDR1 is KGHSH and CDR2 is LQKENI. Trimming took 5 bases from V and 1 from J, leaving 9 bases between them. This CDR3 spans 14 amino acids. CDR3 residues: CASSIDRSGNTIYF. CDR3 nucleotides: TGTGCCAGCTCAATTGACAGGTCTGGAAACACCATATATTTT. The complete variable domain, with remaining parts taken from reference TRBV18 and TRBJ1-3, reads NAGVMQNPRHLVRRRGQEARLRCSPMKGHSHVYWYRQLPEEGLKFMVYLQKENIIDESGMPKERFSAEFPKEGPSILRIQQVVRGDSAAYFCASSIDRSGNTIYFGEGSWLTVV.

The chain has TRBV11-3 and TRBJ1-1, with unresolved D. Trimming removed 6 bases at V and 1 base at J, with 9 bases between. Germline V CDR1 and CDR2: SGHNT, YENEEA. This CDR3 is 13 amino acids long. DNA for the CDR3: TGTGCCAGCAGAACACAACAGAACACTGAAGCTTTCTTT. The encoded protein is CASRTQQNTEAFF.

The chain combines TRBV7-9 with TRBJ2-1; tentative D call: TRBD2 (6 bases). The CDR3 totals 13 residues. CDR1 is SEHNR and CDR2 is FQNEAQ in the germline V gene (reference sequence). The ends were cut back, 5 bases at V and 4 bases at J, with 9 bases in the middle. CDR3 region: CASSRGLYNEQFF. The CDR3 DNA is TGTGCCAGCAGCCGGGGACTGTACAATGAGCAGTTCTTC.

The sample holds a few counts of this clone. The chain carries TRBV30 and TRBJ1-4, with TRBD1 matching 8 bases. The germline CDR1 and CDR2 sequences are GTSNPN and SVGIG (reference sequence). The CDR3 contains 15 residues. Unmatched junction bases numbered 3, after V lost 3 bases and J lost 0 bases. The CDR3 coding sequence is TGTGCCTGGAGCCACAGGGGGGCAACTAATGAAAAACTGTTTTTT. It codes for CAWSHRGATNEKLFF.

This chain uses TRBV12-5 with TRBJ2-2; 9 bases are shared with TRBD2. The CDR3 spans 15 residues. V shed 7 bases and J 4 bases; nucleotides not matched to a gene: 7. The V gene's germline CDR1 is LGHNT and CDR2 FRNRAP. The CDR3 spells CASAMWRGGTGELFF. The CDR3 DNA reads as TGTGCTAGTGCCATGTGGCGGGGGGGCACCGGGGAGCTGTTTTTT.

The gene calls are TRBV28 and TRBJ1-2; 8 nucleotides agree with TRBD1. CDR3 length: 16 amino acids. Germline trimming cut 7 bases from V and 4 bases from J; bases unmatched to any gene: 14. Germline V gene sequence: CDR1 MDHEN, CDR2 SYDVKM. The DNA for the CDR3 is TGTGCCAGCAAAGTAGCAGGGGGCGAATATGGCTATGGCTACACCTTC. This translates into CASKVAGGEYGYGYTF.